Sequencing of this TCR beta chain was carried out in a study of T cells in localized non-small cell lung cancer. Study findings and constraints: One tumor region alone was sequenced, and heterogeneity therefore remains possible. Adjacent lung exhibited a median of approximately 50 among the 100 most abundant tumor clones. Tumor showed lower T cell clonality than uninvolved adjacent lung, where it was highest.

With regard to this clone: The antigen remains unidentified.

Sequencing was performed with immunoSEQ multiplex PCR; in TCRdb, only in-frame clones are kept and a portion is missing. Here the sample spans 20,000 to 30,000 clones, roughly 86% being singletons. The sequenced sample was peripheral blood, obtained before any cancer treatment. The sequence came from a male donor aged 60 or over with stage II squamous cell lung carcinoma.

DNA for the CDR3: TGTGCCACCAGACAGGGGGCCCCCTACGAGCAGTACTTC. It yields the protein CATRQGAPYEQYF. The chain couples TRBV2 to TRBJ2-7; 10 bases match TRBD1. The CDR3 totals 13 residues. With 10 bases clipped from V and 2 bases from J, the junction kept 5 bases outside the gene matches. The germline V gene has CDR1 SNHLY and CDR2 FYNNEI.